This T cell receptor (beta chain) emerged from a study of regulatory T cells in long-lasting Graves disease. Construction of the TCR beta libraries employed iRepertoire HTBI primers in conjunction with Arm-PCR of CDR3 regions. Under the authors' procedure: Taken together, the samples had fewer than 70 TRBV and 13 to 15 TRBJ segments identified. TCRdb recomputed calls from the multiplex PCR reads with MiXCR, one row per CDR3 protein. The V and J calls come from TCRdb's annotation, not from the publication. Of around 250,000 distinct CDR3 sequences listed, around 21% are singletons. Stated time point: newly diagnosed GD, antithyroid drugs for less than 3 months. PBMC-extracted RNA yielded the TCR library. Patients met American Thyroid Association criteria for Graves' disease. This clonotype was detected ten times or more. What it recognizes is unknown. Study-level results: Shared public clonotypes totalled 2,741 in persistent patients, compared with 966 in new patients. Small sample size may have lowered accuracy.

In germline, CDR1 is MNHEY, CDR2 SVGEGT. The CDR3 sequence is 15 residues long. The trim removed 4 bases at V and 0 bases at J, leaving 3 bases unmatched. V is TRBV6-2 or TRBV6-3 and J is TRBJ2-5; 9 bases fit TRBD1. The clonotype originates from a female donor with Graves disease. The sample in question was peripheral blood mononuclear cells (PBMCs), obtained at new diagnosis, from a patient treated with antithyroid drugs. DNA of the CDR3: TGTGCCAGCAGTTCAGGACAGGGGAACCAAGAGACCCAGTACTTC. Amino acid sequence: CASSSGQGNQETQYF.